What follows are 19 T cell receptor beta chains derived from one specimen sequenced in a study of T cell responses to AZD1222 COVID-19 vaccine. The assay was immunoSEQ multiplex PCR, and TCRdb's table has in-frame clones only and misses some. This sample has approximately 180,000 clones, with less than 95% found just once. Sequenced here: peripheral blood, sampled on day 0 of AZD1222 vaccination. These receptors came from an adult in good health.

The chain carries TRBV7-9 and TRBJ2-7; TRBD2 might be the D (6 bases). The V gene lost 3 bases and the J gene lost 0 bases, with 6 bases spanning the gap. Germline lookup yields CDR1 SEHNR and CDR2 FQNEAQ (reference sequence). The CDR3 sequence is 13 residues long. The CDR3 protein is CASSFGSSYEQYF. CDR3 nucleotide sequence: TGTGCCAGCAGCTTCGGGAGCTCCTACGAGCAGTACTTC.

The table lists this clone with a few counts. The V call is TRBV7-2, the J call TRBJ1-1; tentatively, D is TRBD1 (6 bases). The V end was cut by 5 bases, the J end by 4 bases, with 8 bases between. Germline V gene lookup returns CDR1 SGHTA and CDR2 FQGNSA. CDR3 length equals 12 residues. For the CDR3, the DNA is TGTGCCAGCAGCGTGGGGGCCACTGAAGCTTTCTTT. Encoded protein: CASSVGATEAFF. Supplemented by reference TRBV7-2 and TRBJ1-1, the full variable domain reads GAGVSQSPSNKVTEKGKDVELRCDPISGHTALYWYRQSLGQGLEFLIYFQGNSAPDKSGLPSDRFSAERTGGSVSTLTIQRTQQEDSAVYLCASSVGATEAFFGQGTRLTVV.

This chain links TRBV7-6 with TRBJ2-5; D possibly corresponds to TRBD1 (6 bases). Germline values: CDR1 SGHVS, CDR2 FNYEAQ. This CDR3 is built from 16 residues. Trimming removed 1 base at V and 0 bases at J, with 12 bases between. The CDR3 region is CASSLEGGFYQETQYF. The CDR3 DNA follows: TGTGCCAGCAGCTTAGAAGGGGGTTTCTACCAAGAGACCCAGTACTTC.

J is TRBJ2-1 and V is TRBV11-3; unclear D gene. Germline values: CDR1 SGHNT, CDR2 YENEEA. There are 11 residues in the CDR3. V was trimmed by 1 base and J by 13 bases, leaving 8 bases between them. The CDR3, as DNA: TGTGCCAGCAGCTTAGGTGCCCAACAGTTCTTC. Translation gives CASSLGAQQFF.

The rearrangement links TRBV6-1 to TRBJ2-3, with D perhaps matching TRBD1 or TRBD2 (7 bases each). The length of the CDR3 is 15 residues. The V and J ends lost 2 bases and 5 bases respectively, with 14 bases between them. Germline CDR1 is MNHNS and CDR2 is SASEGT. Here the CDR3 reads CASSESGGVGDTQYF. CDR3 in DNA: TGTGCCAGCAGTGAATCAGGGGGGGTTGGAGATACGCAGTATTTT.

The chain combines TRBV6-5 with TRBJ2-6; possibly TRBD1 for D (5 bases). Trimming took off 6 bases at V and 0 bases at J, with 9 bases between the two ends. Germline V gene lookup returns CDR1 MNHEY and CDR2 SVGAGI. This CDR3 region has 15 residues. CDR3 nucleotide sequence: TGTGCCAGCAGCTTACAGGTCTCTGGGGCCAACGTCCTGACTTTC. It codes for CASSLQVSGANVLTF.

The chain has TRBV5-1 and TRBJ2-1; D is ambiguous. The CDR3 has 16 residues. The V gene lost 2 bases and the J gene lost 0 bases, with 12 bases spanning the gap. Germline values: CDR1 SGHRS, CDR2 YFSETQ. The CDR3 DNA reads as TGCGCCAGCAGCTTCCAGGCAACGAGCTCCTACAATGAGCAGTTCTTC. Translation: CASSFQATSSYNEQFF.

The V call is TRBV6-4, the J call TRBJ2-3, with TRBD1 identical over 12 bases. After removal of 6 bases from V and 6 bases from J, the junction contained 7 bases not matched to a gene. CDR3 length: 15 amino acids. The germline V gene encodes CDR1 MRHNA and CDR2 SNTAGT. The CDR3 region is CASSPGTGGVDTQYF. The DNA for the CDR3 is TGTGCCAGCAGCCCCGGGACAGGGGGCGTCGATACGCAGTATTTT.

This sequence joins TRBV7-2 and TRBJ1-5; D not certain. The CDR3 has 14 residues. The V gene lost 1 base and the J gene lost 4 bases, with 8 bases spanning the gap. The germline V gene has CDR1 SGHTA and CDR2 FQGNSA. Here the CDR3 DNA reads TGTGCCAGCAGCTTAGACGCGGGTAATCAGCCCCAGCATTTT. Translated: CASSLDAGNQPQHF.

This chain joins TRBV5-1 and TRBJ2-3, with 9 bases aligning to TRBD2. The CDR3 totals 16 residues. CDR1 SGHRS and CDR2 YFSETQ come from the germline V gene. The V segment lost 0 bases and the J segment 3 bases; nucleotides outside the gene matches: 5. The CDR3 DNA follows: TGCGCCAGCAGCTTGGGGCGGGGGGGCCGAACAGATACGCAGTATTTT. Its protein product is CASSLGRGGRTDTQYF.

The CDR3 loop reads CSATQGQATEAFF. The DNA for the CDR3 is TGCAGCGCGACCCAGGGACAAGCTACTGAAGCTTTCTTT. The chain links TRBV29-1 to TRBJ1-1; TRBD1 is a possible D gene (6 bases). CDR3 length: 13 residues. The germline V gene has CDR1 SQVTM and CDR2 ANQGSEA. V lost 7 bases and J lost 5, with 17 bases in between. The full variable domain, with the rest looked up from reference TRBV29-1 and TRBJ1-1, is SAVISQKPSRDICQRGTSLTIQCQVDSQVTMMFWYRQQPGQSLTLIATANQGSEATYESGFVIDKFPISRPNLTFSTLTVSNMSPEDSSIYLCSATQGQATEAFFGQGTRLTVV.

Points on this clone: Distinct nucleotide sequences in the sample also encode this CDR3. The chain joins TRBV9 to TRBJ1-1, with 9 bases matching TRBD1. V dropped 2 bases and J dropped 4; count of bases not matched to a gene: 3. From germline, CDR1 is SGDLS and CDR2 YYNGEE. This CDR3 has 14 amino acids. DNA of the CDR3: TGTGCCAGCAGCGTCGAGACAGGGGGCACTGAAGCTTTCTTT. This sequence encodes CASSVETGGTEAFF.

This clone was detected only once. The chain recombines TRBV4-3 with TRBJ2-5; TRBD1 or TRBD2 may be the D gene (6 bases each). The CDR3 has 15 amino acids. V was pared by 1 base and J by 4 bases, with 13 bases between. The germline CDR1 and CDR2 sequences are LGHNA and YSLEER. The CDR3 nucleotides read TGCGCCAGCAGCCAAGCCGGGGGCTCGAGAGAGACCCAGTACTTC. It yields the protein CASSQAGGSRETQYF.

The chain employs TRBV19 and TRBJ2-5; 7 bases agree with TRBD2. V was pared by 7 bases and J by 5 bases, with 10 bases of the junction left unmatched. Per the germline V gene, CDR1 is LNHDA and CDR2 is SQIVND (reference sequence). There are 14 residues in the CDR3. The CDR3, as DNA: TGTGCCAGTATCGCGGGGGTTATGGGGGAGACCCAGTACTTC. Translation gives CASIAGVMGETQYF.

The V call is TRBV12-3 or TRBV12-4, the J call TRBJ1-1; D unresolved. With 7 bases removed from V and 1 base from J, the gap between germline ends came to 7 bases. This CDR3 has 12 residues. CDR3 amino acids: CASIRSNTEAFF. The CDR3 nucleotides are TGTGCCAGCATCAGATCGAACACTGAAGCTTTCTTT.

Only a few counts were recorded for this clone. V gene TRBV5-6 combines with J gene TRBJ1-3; D is perhaps TRBD1 (5 bases). The V gene's germline CDR1 is SGHDT and CDR2 YYEEEE. Trimming pared 5 bases from V and 3 bases from J, leaving 12 bases between. The CDR3 is 14 residues long. The CDR3 DNA follows: TGTGCCAGCAGACTCAGGGTACTTGGAAACACCATATATTTT. Protein product: CASRLRVLGNTIYF.

For this clone: At the DNA level, this CDR3 is encoded by other sequences in the same sample as well. The chain recombines TRBV3-1 (or the pseudogene TRBV3-2) with TRBJ1-5, with D perhaps TRBD1 (6 bases). The V gene's germline CDR1 is LGHDT and CDR2 YNNKEL (reference sequence). The length of the CDR3 is 13 residues. V lost 4 bases and J lost 7, with 11 bases in between. The CDR3 DNA sequence: TGTGCCAGCAGCCGGAGAGGGGGGCAGCCCCAGCATTTT. It translates to CASSRRGGQPQHF.

This chain connects TRBV10-3 to TRBJ2-7; unclear D gene. The CDR3 is 14 amino acids. Looked up from germline, CDR1 is ENHRY and CDR2 is SYGVKD. The V end lost 0 bases, the J end lost 4 bases, and 10 bases lay between the germline ends. In DNA, the CDR3 is TGTGCCATCAGTGAGTCGGGGTTGGAGTACGAGCAGTACTTC. This gives the protein CAISESGLEYEQYF.

V is TRBV7-2 and J is TRBJ1-1; TRBD1 matches at 7 bases. Losses at the gene ends were 0 bases for V and 0 bases for J; bases not matched to a gene: 4. Germline assignment: CDR1 SGHTA and CDR2 FQGNSA. The CDR3 extends over 16 amino acids. CDR3 protein: CASSLAAGGVNTEAFF. DNA of the CDR3: TGTGCCAGCAGCTTAGCGGCAGGGGGGGTGAACACTGAAGCTTTCTTT.